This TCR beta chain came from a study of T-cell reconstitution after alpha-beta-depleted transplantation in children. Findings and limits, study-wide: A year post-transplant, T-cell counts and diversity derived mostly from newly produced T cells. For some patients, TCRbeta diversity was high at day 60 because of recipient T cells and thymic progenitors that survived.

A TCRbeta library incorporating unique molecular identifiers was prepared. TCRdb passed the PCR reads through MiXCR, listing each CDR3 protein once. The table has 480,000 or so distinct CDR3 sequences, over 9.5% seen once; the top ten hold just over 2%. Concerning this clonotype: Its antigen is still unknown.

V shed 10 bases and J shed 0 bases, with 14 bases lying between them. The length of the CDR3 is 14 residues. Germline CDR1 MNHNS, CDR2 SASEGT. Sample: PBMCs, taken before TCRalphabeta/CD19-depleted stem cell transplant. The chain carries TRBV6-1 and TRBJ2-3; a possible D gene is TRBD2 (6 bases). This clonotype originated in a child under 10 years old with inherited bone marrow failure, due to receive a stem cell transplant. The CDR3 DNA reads TGTGCCACTGTTTATAGCGGTAGCACAGATACGCAGTATTTT. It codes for CATVYSGSTDTQYF.